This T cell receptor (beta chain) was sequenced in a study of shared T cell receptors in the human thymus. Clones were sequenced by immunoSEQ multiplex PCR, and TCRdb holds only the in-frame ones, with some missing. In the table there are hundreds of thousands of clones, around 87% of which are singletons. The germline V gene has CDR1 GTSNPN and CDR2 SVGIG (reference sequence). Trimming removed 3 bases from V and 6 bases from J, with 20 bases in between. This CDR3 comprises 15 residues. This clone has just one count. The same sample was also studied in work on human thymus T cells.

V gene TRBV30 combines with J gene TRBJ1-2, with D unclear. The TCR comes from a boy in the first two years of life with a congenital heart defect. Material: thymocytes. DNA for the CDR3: TGTGCCTGGAGGCGGACCATGGAGGTGGTAGATGGCTACACCTTC. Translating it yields CAWRRTMEVVDGYTF.